One and the same sample provided the 15 T cell receptor beta chains below, sequenced in a study of blood T cells in healthy people across ages. Next came a second PCR, run for about 7 to 12 cycles, which used a sample-barcoded 5' primer along with a J-beta primer mix. TCRdb reanalysed the 5' RACE reads using MiXCR and keeps one entry per CDR3 protein. The table shows approximately 1,700,000 distinct CDR3 sequences, with roughly two fifths occurring only once. Sequenced material: blood. These receptors originate from a human donor in good health.

This clonotype was detected only once. J is TRBJ2-5 and V is TRBV21-1; the table's D call, TRBD2, has no DNA check behind it. TRBV21-1 is annotated as a pseudogene. The CDR3 runs 20 residues. The CDR3 DNA reads TGTGCCAGCAGACAACCCCTCCCGGTAGAGGTAGAGTCCTGTGGGGAGACCCAGTACTTC. Amino acid sequence: CASRQPLPVEVESCGETQYF.

The V gene is TRBV25-1, the J gene TRBJ2-5, with D unclear. V was clipped by 4 bases and J by 5 bases, with 14 bases between them. The CDR3 length is 14 residues. The germline CDR1 and CDR2 sequences are MGHDK and SYGVNS. CDR3 DNA sequence: TGTGCCAGCAGTGTATCTGAAAACGGCGAGACCCAGTACTTC. Protein: CASSVSENGETQYF. Complete variable domain (other parts from reference TRBV25-1 and TRBJ2-5): EADIYQTPRYLVIGTGKKITLECSQTMGHDKMYWYQQDPGMELHLIHYSYGVNSTEKGDLSSESTVSRIRTEHFPLTLESARPSHTSQYLCASSVSENGETQYFGPGTRLLVL.

This clonotype was seen only a few times. The rearrangement links TRBV4-1 to TRBJ2-1; D might be TRBD2 (7 bases). There are 17 residues in the CDR3. Germline CDR1 MGHRA, CDR2 YSYEKL. V was pared by 1 base and J by 3 bases, with 16 bases between. CDR3 region: CASSQGERGAFYNEQFF. Written as DNA, the CDR3 is TGCGCCAGCAGCCAAGGAGAACGGGGGGCCTTCTACAATGAGCAGTTCTTC.

The V and J genes are TRBV20-1 and TRBJ2-1; D is ambiguous. The germline V gene encodes CDR1 DFQATT and CDR2 SNEGSKA (reference sequence). With 8 bases removed from V and 8 bases from J, the gap between germline ends came to 10 bases. There are 10 residues in the CDR3. CDR3 residues: CSPLSDEQFF. The DNA for the CDR3 is TGCAGTCCTTTATCGGATGAGCAGTTCTTC.

The chain joins TRBV7-2 to TRBJ1-2; TRBD1 might be the D (5 bases). The CDR3 is 14 amino acids. The germline CDR1 and CDR2 sequences are SGHTA and FQGNSA. Deletions cut 7 bases from V and 7 bases from J, with 19 bases between. The CDR3 sequence: CASISPGGMSGYTF. CDR3 in DNA: TGTGCCAGCATCTCCCCGGGGGGGATGAGTGGCTACACCTTC.

Here the CDR3 reads CASSARTGGFPDTQYF. The CDR3 DNA sequence: TGTGCCAGCAGTGCCCGGACGGGGGGGTTCCCAGATACGCAGTATTTT. V and J are TRBV6-1 and TRBJ2-3; 8 positions match TRBD2. CDR3 length: 16 amino acids. The V segment lost 4 bases and the J segment 4 bases; nucleotides outside the gene matches: 10. Germline V lookup: CDR1 MNHNS, CDR2 SASEGT.

The table lists this clonotype with a few counts. This chain uses TRBV7-9 with TRBJ1-6, with 7 bases lining up with TRBD1. The CDR3 totals 15 residues. Germline V gene lookup returns CDR1 SEHNR and CDR2 FQNEAQ (reference sequence). Losses at the gene ends were 4 bases for V and 5 bases for J; bases not matched to a gene: 5. Written as DNA, the CDR3 is TGTGCCAGCAGCTGGGGGACAGCAGATAATTCACCCCTCCACTTT. Amino acid sequence: CASSWGTADNSPLHF.

The chain has TRBV4-2 and TRBJ1-2; D not resolved. The V gene lost 2 bases and the J gene lost 6 bases, with 10 bases spanning the gap. Germline V lookup: CDR1 LGHNA, CDR2 YNFKEQ. This CDR3 region has 13 residues. The CDR3 here is CASSQQLVHGYTF. As DNA, the CDR3 is TGTGCCAGCAGCCAACAGTTGGTCCATGGCTACACCTTC.

CDR3 protein: CSARDYRMNTEAFF. The DNA of the CDR3 is TGCAGTGCAAGGGACTACCGAATGAACACTGAAGCTTTCTTT. The chain recombines TRBV20-1 with TRBJ1-1; maybe TRBD1 (5 bases). Germline V CDR1 and CDR2: DFQATT, SNEGSKA (reference sequence). V was shortened by 6 bases and J by 0 bases, with 14 bases between the two germline ends. The CDR3 totals 14 residues.

This clonotype was detected ten times or more. V usage is TRBV20-1 and J usage is TRBJ1-4, with D perhaps matching TRBD1 (5 bases). The V gene's germline CDR1 is DFQATT and CDR2 SNEGSKA (reference sequence). V lost 2 bases, J lost 6 bases, and 10 bases lay in between. This CDR3 is 13 amino acids long. The CDR3 nucleotides read TGCAGTGCTAGATGGGGGATATATGAAAAACTGTTTTTT. Its translation is CSARWGIYEKLFF.

This sequence joins TRBV28 and TRBJ2-4; D possibly matches TRBD1 or TRBD2 (6 bases each). V was shortened by 5 bases and J by 3 bases, with 14 bases between the two germline ends. This CDR3 has 15 amino acids. The germline CDR1 and CDR2 sequences are MDHEN and SYDVKM. The CDR3 DNA follows: TGTGCCAGCAGTATCGGAGGGACACGCAAAAACATTCAGTACTTC. This translates into CASSIGGTRKNIQYF.

This clonotype was detected ten times or more. The V and J genes are TRBV29-1 and TRBJ2-1; D is ambiguous. This CDR3 is 11 amino acids long. V lost 6 bases and J 5 bases, leaving 8 bases between the germline ends. Germline-derived CDR1 and CDR2 are SQVTM and ANQGSEA. The CDR3 DNA reads TGCAGCGTCGGAAGGGACAATGAGCAGTTCTTC. Translation gives CSVGRDNEQFF.

In regard to this clonotype: An end of the junction differs from the germline gene, which may be a read error. This chain joins TRBV7-8 and TRBJ2-7; 9 bases fit TRBD2. The length of the CDR3 is 16 residues. CDR1 and CDR2 from the germline V gene are SGHVS and FQNEAQ. The CDR3 DNA is TGTGCCAGCAGTTATTTTAGCGGGGGTAGCTCCCACGAGCAGTACTTC. Its protein is CASSYFSGGSSHEQYF.

As for this clonotype: Given a much more abundant clone one base away, this may be a read error. The chain recombines TRBV7-2 with TRBJ2-1; 8 positions agree with TRBD2. Unmatched junction bases numbered 5, after V lost 1 base and J lost 6 bases. Germline CDR1 and CDR2: SGHTA and FQGNSA. The CDR3 runs 15 residues. This CDR3 is CASSLDGGRLNEQFF. For the CDR3, the DNA is TGTGCCAGCAGCTTAGATGGCGGGAGGCTCAATGAGCAGTTCTTC.

V usage is TRBV2 and J usage is TRBJ2-5; D is unclear. Germline values: CDR1 SNHLY, CDR2 FYNNEI. This CDR3 comprises 13 residues. Trimming cost V 10 bases and J 1 base, with 13 bases left between them. CDR3: CATTRLTQETQYF. Here the CDR3 DNA reads TGTGCCACCACACGACTTACCCAAGAGACCCAGTACTTC.